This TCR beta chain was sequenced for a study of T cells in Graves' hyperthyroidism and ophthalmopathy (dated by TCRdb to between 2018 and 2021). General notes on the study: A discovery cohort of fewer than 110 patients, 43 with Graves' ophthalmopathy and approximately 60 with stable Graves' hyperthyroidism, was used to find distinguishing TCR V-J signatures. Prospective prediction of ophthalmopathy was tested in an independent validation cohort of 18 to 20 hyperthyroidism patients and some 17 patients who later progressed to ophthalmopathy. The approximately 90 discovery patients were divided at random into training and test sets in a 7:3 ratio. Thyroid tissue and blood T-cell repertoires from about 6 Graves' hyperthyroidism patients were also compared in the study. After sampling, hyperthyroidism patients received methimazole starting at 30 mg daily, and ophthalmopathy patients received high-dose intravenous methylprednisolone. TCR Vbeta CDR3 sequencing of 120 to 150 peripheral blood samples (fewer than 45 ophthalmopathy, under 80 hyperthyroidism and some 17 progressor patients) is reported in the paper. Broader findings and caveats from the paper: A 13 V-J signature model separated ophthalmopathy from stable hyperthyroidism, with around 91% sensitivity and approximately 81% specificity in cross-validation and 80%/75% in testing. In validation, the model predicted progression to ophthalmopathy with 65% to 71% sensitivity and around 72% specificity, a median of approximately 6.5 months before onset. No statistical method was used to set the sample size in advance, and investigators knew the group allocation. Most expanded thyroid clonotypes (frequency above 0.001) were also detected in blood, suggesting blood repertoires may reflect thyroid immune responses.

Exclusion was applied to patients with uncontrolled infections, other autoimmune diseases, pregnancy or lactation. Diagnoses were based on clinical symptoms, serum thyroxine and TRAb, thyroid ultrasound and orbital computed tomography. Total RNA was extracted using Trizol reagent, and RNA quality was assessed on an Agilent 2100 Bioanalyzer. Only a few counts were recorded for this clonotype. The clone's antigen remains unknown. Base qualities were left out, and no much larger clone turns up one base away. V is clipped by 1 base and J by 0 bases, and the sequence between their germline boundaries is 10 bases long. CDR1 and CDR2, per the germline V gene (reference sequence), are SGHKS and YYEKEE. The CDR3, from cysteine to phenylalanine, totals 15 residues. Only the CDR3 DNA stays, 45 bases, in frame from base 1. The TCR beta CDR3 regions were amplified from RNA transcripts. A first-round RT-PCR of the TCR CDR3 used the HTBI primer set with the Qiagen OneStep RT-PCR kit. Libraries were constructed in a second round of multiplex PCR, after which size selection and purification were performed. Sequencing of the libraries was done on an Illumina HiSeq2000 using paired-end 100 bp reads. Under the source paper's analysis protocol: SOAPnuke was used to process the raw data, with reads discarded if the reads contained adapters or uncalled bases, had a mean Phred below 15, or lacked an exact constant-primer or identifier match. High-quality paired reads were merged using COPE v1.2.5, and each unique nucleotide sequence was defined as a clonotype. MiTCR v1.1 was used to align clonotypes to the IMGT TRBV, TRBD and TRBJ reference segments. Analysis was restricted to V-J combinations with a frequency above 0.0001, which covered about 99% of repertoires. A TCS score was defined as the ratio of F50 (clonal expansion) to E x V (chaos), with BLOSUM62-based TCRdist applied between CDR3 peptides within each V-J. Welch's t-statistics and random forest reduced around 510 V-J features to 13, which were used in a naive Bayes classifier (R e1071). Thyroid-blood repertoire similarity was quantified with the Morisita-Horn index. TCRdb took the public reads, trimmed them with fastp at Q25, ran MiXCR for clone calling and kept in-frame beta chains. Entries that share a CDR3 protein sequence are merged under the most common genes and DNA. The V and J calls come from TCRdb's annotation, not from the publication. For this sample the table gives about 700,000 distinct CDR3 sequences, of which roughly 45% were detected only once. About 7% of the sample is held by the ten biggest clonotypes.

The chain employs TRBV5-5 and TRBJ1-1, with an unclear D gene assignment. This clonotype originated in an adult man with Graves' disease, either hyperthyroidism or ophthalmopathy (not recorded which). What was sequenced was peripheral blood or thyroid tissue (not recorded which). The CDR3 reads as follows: CASSLLRILNTEAFF. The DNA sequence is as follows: TGTGCCAGCAGCTTGCTACGGATCCTGAACACTGAAGCTTTCTTT.